The entry below describes one T cell receptor beta chain. The data are from a study of beta chain features in type 1 diabetes. The investigators reverse transcribed all of the isolated RNA, so they sequenced expressed TCRB transcripts. Data came from immunoSEQ multiplex PCR; TCRdb stores just in-frame clones and leaves some out. Of some 400,000 clones in the sample, more than 12% were seen once. Germline values: CDR1 KGHSH, CDR2 LQKENI. The CDR3 runs 16 residues. Trimming pared 0 bases from V and 0 bases from J, leaving 10 bases between. The rearrangement uses TRBV18 and TRBJ2-3; D unclear. Sequencing was carried out using naive CD4+ T cells from blood. This sequence was found in a woman younger than 30 in good health. CDR3 nucleotide sequence: TGTGCCAGCTCACCACCTCACAGACCTAGCACAGATACGCAGTATTTT. Protein: CASSPPHRPSTDTQYF.